The 8 T cell receptor beta chains in this list originate from one sample, sequenced in a study of shared clonotypes between healthy human individuals. Assay used: immunoSEQ multiplex PCR; TCRdb lists only in-frame clones, some missing. The data hold 490,000 or so clones, with 70% to 85% observed a single time. Sequenced input: PBMCs. The receptors shown here come from a woman in her thirties or forties in good health. Some clones in this sample may be carry-over from other donors' samples.

V usage is TRBV7-3 and J usage is TRBJ2-5; 7 positions agree with TRBD1. Losses at the gene ends were 0 bases for V and 3 bases for J; bases not matched to a gene: 1. This CDR3 has 14 residues. The germline gives CDR1 SGHTA, CDR2 FQGTGA. DNA for the CDR3: TGTGCCAGCAGCTTAACCGGGACAGAAGAGACCCAGTACTTC. Residues: CASSLTGTEETQYF.

The chain's CDR3 is CASSRTGTSDGYTF. The CDR3 region has the DNA TGCGCCAGCAGCCGTACCGGGACTTCGGATGGCTACACCTTC. The chain recombines TRBV5-1 with TRBJ1-2; D perhaps matches TRBD1 (5 bases). Germline CDR1 SGHRS, CDR2 YFSETQ. V was clipped by 4 bases and J by 6 bases, with 16 bases between them. CDR3 size: 14 residues. The full variable domain, rest sourced from reference TRBV5-1 and TRBJ1-2, is KAGVTQTPRYLIKTRGQQVTLSCSPISGHRSVSWYQQTPGQGLQFLFEYFSETQRNKGNFPGRFSGRQFSNSRSEMNVSTLELGDSALYLCASSRTGTSDGYTFGSGTRLTVV.

CDR3 DNA: TGTGCCAGTAGAGCCGCAGATACGCAGTATTTT. Translating it yields CASRAADTQYF. The rearrangement uses TRBV19 and TRBJ2-3; D gene uncertain. The CDR3 is 11 amino acids. Between the trimmed V and J ends, which lost 6 bases and 4 bases, there was a span of 5 bases. Per germline, CDR1 LNHDA and CDR2 SQIVND (reference sequence).

V and J are TRBV11-2 and TRBJ2-3, with D possibly being TRBD2 (5 bases). V lost 2 bases and J lost 0, with 18 bases in between. The CDR3 is made up of 18 amino acids. Germline loops: CDR1 SGHAT, CDR2 FQNNGV. As DNA, the CDR3 is TGTGCCAGCAGCTTAATGCGGAGGCCTCCATCTAGCACAGATACGCAGTATTTT. It is translated as CASSLMRRPPSSTDTQYF.

The chain has TRBV5-1 and TRBJ1-1, with no clear D. Germline lookup yields CDR1 SGHRS and CDR2 YFSETQ. The V and J ends lost 4 bases and 3 bases respectively, with 7 bases between them. The CDR3 runs 12 residues. CDR3 sequence reads: CASSPADTEAFF. The DNA for the CDR3 is TGCGCCAGCAGCCCCGCCGACACTGAAGCTTTCTTT. Complete variable domain (other parts from reference TRBV5-1 and TRBJ1-1): KAGVTQTPRYLIKTRGQQVTLSCSPISGHRSVSWYQQTPGQGLQFLFEYFSETQRNKGNFPGRFSGRQFSNSRSEMNVSTLELGDSALYLCASSPADTEAFFGQGTRLTVV.

This clone came up many times. Other DNA sequences in the sample encode the same CDR3. The chain uses TRBV28 and TRBJ1-3, with a possible D match to TRBD1 (5 bases). Trimming shortened V by 3 bases and J by 2 bases, and 11 bases separated the two germline ends. Germline CDR1 and CDR2: MDHEN and SYDVKM. This CDR3 contains 15 residues. The CDR3 protein is CASSLTRVTGNTIYF. The CDR3 nucleotides read TGTGCCAGCAGTTTGACCAGGGTCACTGGAAACACCATATATTTT.

This clone was seen ten or more times. The chain joins TRBV4-2 to TRBJ2-7, with 9 bases that match TRBD2. Germline CDR1 and CDR2: LGHNA and YNFKEQ. The CDR3 contains 17 residues. Germline trimming cut 4 bases from V and 0 bases from J; bases unmatched to any gene: 10. DNA for the CDR3: TGTGCCAGCAGCCTAACGATACCTAGCGGGACCTCCTACGAGCAGTACTTC. This gives the protein CASSLTIPSGTSYEQYF.

The chain is built from TRBV5-4 and TRBJ1-2; D might be TRBD1 (5 bases). CDR1 is SGHNT and CDR2 is YYREEE in the germline V gene (reference sequence). This CDR3 is built from 12 residues. V lost 4 bases to trimming and J lost 8 bases, with 12 bases between them. CDR3 DNA sequence: TGTGCCAGCAGCGTGGACGGGACGGGCTACACCTTC. It specifies CASSVDGTGYTF.